A selection of T cell receptor beta chains follows, all from one sample in a study of breast tumors, draining lymph nodes, adjacent tissues. TCRdb independently ran MiXCR on the multiplex PCR reads; one entry per CDR3 protein. The sample shows about 220,000 distinct CDR3 sequences, approximately 36% of them seen only once. Sequenced input: axillary lymph node tissue. All receptors come from a female donor with breast cancer. Some clones in this sample may be carry-over from other donors' samples. CDR3s include the opening cysteine and the closing phenylalanine or tryptophan. A D gene is named only where the DNA matches it firmly. A clone size is listed for some rows: how often the clone was seen (once, few, many), or a class if it is expanded.

.	TRBV7-3	many	TRBJ2-1	CASSLSSRGRGEQFF	TGTGCCAGCAGCTTATCTAGTAGGGGTCGTGGAGAGCAGTTCTTC
TRBD2	TRBV10-3	.	TRBJ2-3	CAISGTSGDGSTDTQYF	TGTGCCATCAGTGGGACTAGCGGGGACGGTAGCACAGATACGCAGTATTTT
.	TRBV10-3	few	TRBJ2-1	CASTPGGSNEQFF	TGTGCCAGCACTCCTGGGGGGTCAAATGAGCAGTTCTTC
TRBD1	TRBV19	many	TRBJ1-2	CASTPWGQGVGYGYTF	TGTGCCAGTACCCCTTGGGGACAGGGGGTGGGCTATGGCTACACCTTC
.	TRBV10-2	many	TRBJ2-1	CASSHLGEQFF	TGCGCCAGCAGCCATTTAGGTGAGCAGTTCTTC
TRBD1	TRBV29-1	.	TRBJ1-1	CSVADRGSWTEAFF	TGCAGCGTCGCGGACAGGGGCTCTTGGACTGAAGCTTTCTTT
.	TRBV5-4	.	TRBJ2-5	CASSEPTTGPGETQYF	TGTGCCAGCAGCGAGCCGACTACCGGGCCAGGGGAGACCCAGTACTTC
TRBD2	TRBV7-6	many	TRBJ2-7	CASSRGDIVGTSGTYEQYF	TGTGCCAGCAGCAGAGGAGACATAGTGGGGACTAGCGGGACATACGAGCAGTACTTC
.	TRBV11-2	many	TRBJ1-2	CASSLGDGVAGYTF	TGTGCCAGCAGCTTAGGGGACGGGGTTGCTGGCTACACCTTC
.	TRBV9	once	TRBJ2-5	CAGGVTQYF	TGTGCCGGAGGGGTGACCCAGTACTTC
.	TRBV18	many	TRBJ2-7	CASSPYSGASPYEQYF	TGTGCCAGCTCACCATATTCAGGGGCCTCCCCCTACGAGCAGTACTTC
.	TRBV18	.	TRBJ2-2	CASSLGRMNTGELFF	TGTGCCAGCTCACTTGGACGTATGAACACCGGGGAGCTGTTTTTT
.	TRBV6-1	many	TRBJ1-4	CASSEEGEKLFF	TGTGCCAGCAGTGAAGAAGGTGAAAAACTGTTTTTT
TRBD2	TRBV20-1	many	TRBJ2-3	CSARDMLAGTDTQYF	TGCAGTGCTAGAGATATGCTAGCGGGCACAGATACGCAGTATTTT
TRBD1	TRBV6-1	many	TRBJ2-7	CASRTGQLSYEQYF	TGTGCCAGCAGGACAGGGCAACTCTCCTACGAGCAGTACTTC
TRBD2	TRBV5-1	.	TRBJ2-6	CASSFYSGAGANVLTF	TGCGCCAGCAGCTTCTATAGCGGGGCTGGGGCCAACGTCCTGACTTTC
.	TRBV12-3/TRBV12-4	many	TRBJ2-7	CASSFKAGRTYEQYF	TGTGCCAGCAGTTTCAAGGCGGGAAGGACCTACGAGCAGTACTTC
.	TRBV6-5	.	TRBJ1-6	CASSHRGPRGSPLHF	TGTGCCAGCAGTCACCGGGGCCCAAGGGGTTCACCCCTCCACTTT
TRBD1	TRBV29-1	.	TRBJ1-6	CSVVTGGQVNSPLHF	TGCAGCGTTGTTACAGGGGGTCAGGTGAATTCACCCCTCCACTTT
TRBD1	TRBV20-1	many	TRBJ2-1	CSARFTGQGIYEQFF	TGCAGTGCTAGGTTTACGGGACAGGGTATCTATGAGCAGTTCTTC
.	TRBV7-9	.	TRBJ2-6	CASSQDWGLGSGANVLTF	TGTGCCAGCAGCCAAGATTGGGGGCTTGGCTCTGGGGCCAACGTCCTGACTTTC
TRBD2	TRBV5-1	many	TRBJ2-7	CASSAASGSYEQYF	TGCGCCAGCAGCGCTGCTAGCGGATCCTACGAGCAGTACTTC
.	TRBV12-3/TRBV12-4	.	TRBJ2-5	CANSLGGWQETQYF	TGTGCCAACAGTTTAGGTGGGTGGCAAGAGACCCAGTACTTC
.	TRBV10-3	.	TRBJ1-5	CAISEGRAIIKPQHF	TGTGCCATCAGTGAAGGCAGGGCGATAATTAAGCCCCAGCATTTT
TRBD2	TRBV3-1	few	TRBJ2-7	CASSHTGRAYEQYF	TGTGCCAGCAGCCACACCGGGAGGGCCTACGAGCAGTACTTC
.	TRBV2	many	TRBJ2-5	CASRTDQETQYF	TGTGCCAGTCGGACGGACCAAGAGACCCAGTACTTC
TRBD1	TRBV7-8	many	TRBJ2-1	CASSPRPGTGFLGEQFF	TGTGCCAGCAGCCCCAGACCGGGGACAGGGTTTTTGGGTGAGCAGTTCTTC
.	TRBV3-1	few	TRBJ2-5	CASSPVAFTGARQETQYF	TGTGCCAGCAGCCCCGTGGCGTTTACGGGAGCCCGCCAAGAGACCCAGTACTTC
TRBD2	TRBV7-8	many	TRBJ2-3	CASSILAGGTDTQYF	TGTGCCAGCAGCATACTAGCGGGTGGGACAGATACGCAGTATTTT
.	TRBV20-1	.	TRBJ2-7	CSTGQSYEQYF	TGCAGTACCGGACAGTCCTACGAGCAGTACTTC
.	TRBV5-8	many	TRBJ2-1	CASSLGVGGPYNEQFF	TGTGCCAGCAGCTTGGGGGTTGGGGGGCCCTACAATGAGCAGTTCTTC
.	TRBV10-3	many	TRBJ2-3	CAIMPGSSTDTQYF	TGTGCCATCATGCCAGGATCTAGCACAGATACGCAGTATTTT
TRBD2	TRBV6-2/TRBV6-3	few	TRBJ2-5	CASSHSPGRGDQETQYF	TGTGCCAGCAGTCACTCCCCCGGGCGGGGGGACCAAGAGACCCAGTACTTC
.	TRBV20-1	.	TRBJ1-6	CSARDLHF	TGCAGTGCTAGAGACCTCCACTTT
TRBD2	TRBV12-3/TRBV12-4	.	TRBJ2-5	CASSWGGASGREETQYF	TGTGCCAGCAGTTGGGGTGGGGCTAGCGGGAGGGAAGAGACCCAGTACTTC
TRBD1	TRBV20-1	.	TRBJ1-2	CSARTGGEGYTF	TGCAGTGCAAGGACAGGGGGCGAGGGCTACACCTTC
.	TRBV18	many	TRBJ2-3	CASSPPMGTAQYF	TGTGCCAGCTCACCACCGATGGGCACGGCGCAGTATTTT
TRBD1	TRBV24-1	many	TRBJ1-2	CATSDRGSPPYGYTF	TGTGCCACCAGTGACAGGGGGTCGCCCCCCTATGGCTACACCTTC
.	TRBV2	many	TRBJ1-5	CASSEAGGRGNQPQHF	TGTGCCAGCAGTGAAGCTGGGGGCAGGGGCAATCAGCCCCAGCATTTT
.	TRBV2	many	TRBJ2-7	CASGALPYEQYF	TGTGCCAGCGGAGCGCTACCCTACGAGCAGTACTTC
.	TRBV14	.	TRBJ1-3	CASSPEGVGADYAYTIYF	TGTGCCAGCAGCCCAGAGGGTGTGGGGGCCGACTATGCCTACACCATATATTTT
TRBD2	TRBV7-3	many	TRBJ2-3	CASSPTSGKTDTQYF	TGTGCCAGCAGCCCCACTAGCGGGAAGACAGATACGCAGTATTTT
.	TRBV20-1	many	TRBJ1-5	CSANRGRGPYQPQHF	TGCAGTGCCAACCGCGGCAGGGGCCCTTATCAGCCCCAGCATTTT
.	TRBV20-1	.	TRBJ2-1	CSARREGAPAYNKQFF	TGCAGTGCTAGAAGGGAGGGGGCCCCAGCGTACAATAAGCAGTTCTTC
TRBD1	TRBV24-1	many	TRBJ2-4	CATSDADRAFQYF	TGTGCCACCAGTGATGCCGACAGGGCCTTTCAGTACTTC
.	TRBV7-2	many	TRBJ2-7	CASSLEPGPFYEQYF	TGTGCCAGCAGCTTAGAGCCGGGACCTTTCTACGAGCAGTACTTC
.	TRBV9	once	TRBJ1-6	CASSGDAGADNSPLHF	TGTGCCAGCAGCGGGGATGCGGGGGCCGACAATTCACCCCTCCACTTT
.	TRBV20-1	few	TRBJ1-6	CSARVSGGSPLHF	TGCAGTGCTAGAGTCTCGGGTGGCTCACCCCTCCACTTT
.	TRBV4-1	many	TRBJ2-2	CASSQSRTYTGELFF	TGCGCCAGCAGCCAATCCCGGACCTACACCGGGGAGCTGTTTTTT
TRBD2	TRBV20-1	many	TRBJ2-3	CSARTPKRGATDTQYF	TGCAGTGCTCGAACCCCTAAGCGGGGAGCAACAGATACGCAGTATTTT
TRBD2	TRBV28	.	TRBJ2-1	CASSLSASGTRRLTSNEQFF	TGTGCCAGCAGTTTATCCGCTAGCGGGACTAGAAGGCTTACGAGCAATGAGCAGTTCTTC
.	TRBV19	many	TRBJ1-6	CASSPRGRDNSPLHF	TGTGCCAGTAGTCCGCGTGGTAGGGATAATTCACCCCTCCACTTT
TRBD1	TRBV24-1	once	TRBJ2-5	CATSASGTVQETQYF	TGTGCCACCAGTGCCTCGGGGACAGTCCAAGAGACCCAGTACTTC
TRBD1	TRBV10-2	.	TRBJ1-6	CASSATFTGVGSSPLHF	TGCGCCAGCAGTGCCACCTTTACAGGGGTTGGGAGTTCACCCCTCCACTTT
TRBD2	TRBV18	few	TRBJ2-3	CASSPFTGGSTDTQYF	TGTGCCAGCTCCCCCTTTACCGGGGGGAGCACAGATACGCAGTATTTT